A single sample is the source of the 17 T cell receptor beta chains below, sequenced in a study of T cells expressing NK-cell markers (TCRdb year 2020). Preparation of the library involved 5' RACE. TCRdb names Illumina HiSeq 2000 as the instrument used. TCRdb reprocessed the reads and assigns one entry to each CDR3 protein sequence, leaving out DNA. Per the sample table, the count is hundreds of thousands of distinct CDR3 sequences. The leading ten clones occupy 4% to 6.5% of the sample. The sample comprised blood T cells: a sorted CD56 or NKG2C T cell subset, CD4+ or CD8+ T cells, or bulk PBMC T cells (not recorded which). The receptors shown here come from a man aged 18 to 69 in good health.

The J gene is TRBJ2-5, the V gene TRBV20-1. Germline loops: CDR1 DFQATT, CDR2 SNEGSKA (reference sequence). The CDR3 has 12 amino acids. The CDR3 region is CSARYQAETQYF.

The rearrangement links TRBV10-3 to TRBJ2-7. Germline V lookup: CDR1 ENHRY, CDR2 SYGVKD. The CDR3 runs to 13 residues. The CDR3 region is CAISSQDSYEQYF.

The chain employs TRBV25-1 and TRBJ1-1; TCRdb indicates TRBD1, and absent DNA this call remains unverified. CDR3 length equals 11 residues. Per the germline V gene, CDR1 is MGHDK and CDR2 is SYGVNS. This CDR3 is CASSESGAAFF.

The V gene is TRBV11-2, the J gene TRBJ1-5. The length of the CDR3 is 16 residues. Germline CDR1 and CDR2: SGHAT and FQNNGV. The CDR3 loop is CASSLVGRNSNQPQHF.

The genes are TRBV12-3 or TRBV12-4 and TRBJ1-1; TCRdb selects TRBD1, and the lack of DNA leaves this call unchecked. The CDR3 sequence is 12 residues long. CDR3: CASNQGYTEAFF.

This chain connects TRBV5-1 to TRBJ2-2; the TCRdb D gene call, TRBD1, has no DNA to confirm it. CDR1 is SGHRS, CDR2 YFSETQ, per germline. The CDR3 runs to 16 residues. The chain's CDR3 is CASSRGQGKNTGELFF.

V and J are TRBV20-1 and TRBJ1-5; with no DNA, the TCRdb D assignment of TRBD1 cannot be verified. Germline lookup yields CDR1 DFQATT and CDR2 SNEGSKA (reference sequence). The CDR3 spans 15 residues. The CDR3 sequence: CSASLTRQGSQPQHF.

V is TRBV5-1 and J is TRBJ2-1; the TCRdb D gene call, TRBD2, has no DNA to confirm it. CDR1 is SGHRS, CDR2 YFSETQ, per germline. This CDR3 contains 16 residues. CDR3 sequence: CASTRLESSSANEQFF.

This CDR3 is CASSTRGPSEKLFF. The rearrangement links TRBV6-1 to TRBJ1-4; TCRdb indicates TRBD1, and absent DNA this call remains unverified. This CDR3 contains 14 residues. Looked up from germline, CDR1 is MNHNS and CDR2 is SASEGT.

The chain employs TRBV6-1 and TRBJ2-3; as DNA is missing, the TRBD2 call by TCRdb cannot be tested. The germline V gene encodes CDR1 MNHNS and CDR2 SASEGT. This CDR3 is 17 amino acids long. CDR3 amino acids: CASSRPTLAGSTDTQYF.

J is TRBJ1-4 and V is TRBV12-3 or TRBV12-4; the TCRdb D gene call, TRBD1, has no DNA to confirm it. CDR3 size: 15 residues. The CDR3 loop is CASSPRTGANEKLFF.

The chain links TRBV20-1 to TRBJ1-4; TCRdb outputs TRBD1, but without DNA this stays unchecked. CDR1 is DFQATT, CDR2 SNEGSKA, per germline (reference sequence). The CDR3 has 17 residues. The chain's CDR3 is CSARAARGQGAGEKLFF.

The CDR3 loop is CASSETGVGEAFF. The chain recombines TRBV7-3 with TRBJ1-1; TCRdb indicates TRBD1, and absent DNA this call remains unverified. Germline assignment: CDR1 SGHTA and CDR2 FQGTGA. The length of the CDR3 is 13 residues. The complete variable domain, with remaining parts taken from reference TRBV7-3 and TRBJ1-1, reads GAGVSQTPSNKVTEKGKYVELRCDPISGHTALYWYRQSLGQGPEFLIYFQGTGAADDSGLPNDRFFAVRPEGSVSTLKIQRTERGDSAVYLCASSETGVGEAFFGQGTRLTVV.

This sequence joins TRBV6-1 and TRBJ2-5; TCRdb's assignment of TRBD2 cannot be checked, as there is no DNA. Germline V lookup: CDR1 MNHNS, CDR2 SASEGT. The CDR3 is 15 amino acids. The CDR3 is CASSTGLAGPRTQYF.

The chain is built from TRBV27 and TRBJ2-3; as DNA is missing, the TRBD1 call by TCRdb cannot be tested. Germline-derived CDR1 and CDR2 are MNHEY and SMNVEV (reference sequence). The CDR3 loop spans 11 amino acids. CDR3 region: CATSGLDTQYF.

This rearrangement joins TRBV5-4 to TRBJ2-1; lacking DNA, the TRBD2 call made by TCRdb goes unchecked. The CDR3 sequence is 15 residues long. The germline V gene encodes CDR1 SGHNT and CDR2 YYREEE (reference sequence). This CDR3 is CASSFRDYDYNEQFF.

The rearrangement uses TRBV20-1 and TRBJ2-3. Per the germline V gene, CDR1 is DFQATT and CDR2 is SNEGSKA (reference sequence). The CDR3 length is 13 residues. The CDR3 region is CSARDSLGDTQYF.